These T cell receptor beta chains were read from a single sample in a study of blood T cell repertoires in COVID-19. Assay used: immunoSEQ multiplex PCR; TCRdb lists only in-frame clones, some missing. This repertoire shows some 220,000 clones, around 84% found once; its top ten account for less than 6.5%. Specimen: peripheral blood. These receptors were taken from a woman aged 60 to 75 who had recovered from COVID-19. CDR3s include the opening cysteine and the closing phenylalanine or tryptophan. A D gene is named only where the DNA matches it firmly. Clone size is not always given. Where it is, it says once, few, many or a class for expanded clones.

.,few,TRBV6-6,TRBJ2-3,CASRARTDTQYF,TGTGCCAGCAGGGCCCGCACAGATACGCAGTATTTT
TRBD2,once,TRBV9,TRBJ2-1,CASSVGAVRGVYNEQFF,TGTGCCAGCAGCGTAGGTGCGGTGCGGGGGGTCTACAATGAGCAGTTCTTC
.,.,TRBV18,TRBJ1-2,CASSPPGGYGYTF,TGTGCCAGCTCACCACCGGGGGGCTATGGCTACACCTTC
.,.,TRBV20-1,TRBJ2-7,CSVPGSYEQYF,TGCAGTGTACCGGGGTCCTACGAGCAGTACTTC
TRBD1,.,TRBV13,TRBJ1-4,CASSFGLGTGDEKLFF,TGTGCCAGCAGCTTTGGTTTGGGGACAGGGGATGAAAAACTGTTTTTT
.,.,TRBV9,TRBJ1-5,CASSVDGGGEPQHF,TGTGCCAGCAGCGTCGATGGGGGGGGTGAGCCCCAGCATTTT
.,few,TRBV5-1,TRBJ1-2,CASSWTPDRNYGYTF,TGCGCCAGCAGCTGGACGCCTGACAGGAACTATGGCTACACCTTC
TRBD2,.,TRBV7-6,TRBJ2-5,CASSLGEGLAAGTQYF,TGTGCCAGCAGCTTAGGGGAGGGACTAGCGGCGGGTACCCAGTACTTC
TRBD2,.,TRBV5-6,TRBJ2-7,CASTSGGYEQYF,TGTGCCAGCACTTCCGGGGGGTACGAGCAGTACTTC
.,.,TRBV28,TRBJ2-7,CASHSGTELYEQYF,TGTGCCAGCCATAGCGGGACAGAACTCTACGAGCAGTACTTC
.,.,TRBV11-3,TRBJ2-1,CASSRGQSPTSEQFF,TGTGCCAGCAGCAGAGGACAGAGCCCTACGTCTGAGCAGTTCTTC
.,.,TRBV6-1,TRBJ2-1,CASSELKLSSYNEQFF,TGTGCCAGCAGTGAATTGAAGCTGAGCTCCTACAATGAGCAGTTCTTC
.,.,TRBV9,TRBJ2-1,CASSLGPGSYNEQFF,TGTGCCAGCAGCTTAGGGCCTGGTTCCTACAATGAGCAGTTCTTC
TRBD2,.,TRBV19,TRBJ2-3,CASTLGRGGNTDTQYF,TGTGCCAGTACCCTAGGCCGGGGGGGGAACACAGATACGCAGTATTTT
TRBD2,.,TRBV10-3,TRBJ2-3,CAIRDTSGGADTQYF,TGTGCCATCAGGGATACTAGCGGGGGGGCAGATACGCAGTATTTT
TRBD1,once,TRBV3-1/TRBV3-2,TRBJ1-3,CASSRRTGSSSGNTIYF,TGTGCCAGCAGCCGCCGGACAGGCTCTAGCTCTGGAAACACCATATATTTT
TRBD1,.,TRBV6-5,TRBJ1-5,CASWGGTGGQPQHF,TGTGCCAGCTGGGGAGGGACAGGTGGTCAGCCCCAGCATTTT
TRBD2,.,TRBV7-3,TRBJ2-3,CASSLGSGVFGDTQYF,TGTGCCAGCAGCTTAGGTAGCGGGGTATTTGGGGATACGCAGTATTTT
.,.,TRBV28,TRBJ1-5,CASSFGTPNQPQHF,TGTGCCAGCAGTTTCGGGACACCGAATCAGCCCCAGCATTTT
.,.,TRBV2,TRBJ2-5,CATHRDSQETQYF,TGTGCCACACACCGGGACTCTCAAGAGACCCAGTACTTC
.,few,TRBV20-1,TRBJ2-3,CSASGPGTDTQYF,TGCAGTGCTAGTGGGCCGGGGACAGATACGCAGTATTTT
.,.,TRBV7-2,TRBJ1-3,CASSFRFRAGNTIYF,TGTGCCAGCAGCTTTAGATTCAGGGCTGGAAACACCATATATTTT
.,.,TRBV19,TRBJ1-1,CASSIQGVGNTEAFF,TGTGCCAGTAGTATACAGGGTGTGGGGAACACTGAAGCTTTCTTT
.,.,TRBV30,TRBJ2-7,CAWSEQYYEQYF,TGTGCCTGGAGTGAACAGTACTACGAGCAGTACTTC
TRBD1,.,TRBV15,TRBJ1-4,CATSRGQGSGEKLFF,TGTGCCACCAGCAGAGGACAGGGATCGGGTGAAAAACTGTTTTTT
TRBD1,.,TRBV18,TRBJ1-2,CASSPTGAGYGYTF,TGTGCCAGCTCACCGACAGGGGCGGGTTATGGCTACACCTTC
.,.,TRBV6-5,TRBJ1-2,CASSSRIDGYTF,TGTGCCAGCAGTTCGAGGATTGATGGCTACACCTTC
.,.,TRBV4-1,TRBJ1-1,CASSQVKNTEAFF,TGCGCCAGCAGCCAAGTTAAGAACACTGAAGCTTTCTTT
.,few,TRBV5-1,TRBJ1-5,CASSLAGNQPQHF,TGCGCCAGCAGCTTGGCAGGGAATCAGCCCCAGCATTTT
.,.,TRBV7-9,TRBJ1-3,CASRPQFLSGNTIYF,TGTGCCAGCAGGCCACAGTTTCTCTCTGGAAACACCATATATTTT